This T cell receptor (beta chain) stems from a study of blood T cell repertoires in COVID-19. Whole-study context: PBMCs, B-cell-depleted T cells, or T cells provided the cDNA or gDNA that made up the material.

In the original processing: From reference gene primer amplification, estimates of nucleated cell counts were derived. Some clones are missing from TCRdb's copy, which holds only in-frame ones; the method was immunoSEQ multiplex PCR. That table furnishes V, J and clone size, whereas the DNA furnished D and trimming. The data show some 65,000 clones, approximately 80% seen once. CDR3 length: 14 residues. CDR1 and CDR2 from the germline V gene are MNHEY and SVGEGT. V lost 2 bases to trimming and J lost 3 bases; unmatched junction nucleotides: 3. J is TRBJ2-5 and V is TRBV6-2 or TRBV6-3; 7 bases map to TRBD1. Sequencing was done on a sample of peripheral blood. The source is a woman in her 70s with acute or convalescent COVID-19. CDR3 protein: CASSYQDREETQYF. CDR3 bases: TGTGCCAGCAGTTACCAAGACAGGGAAGAGACCCAGTACTTC.